A selection of T cell receptor beta chains follows, all from one sample in a study of blood T cells in healthy people across ages. TCRdb reprocessed the 5' RACE reads via MiXCR and lists one record per CDR3 protein. This sample has roughly 700,000 distinct CDR3 sequences, with about 52% found just once. The specimen was blood. All receptors come from a woman aged 55-69 years in good health. CDR3s include the opening cysteine and the closing phenylalanine or tryptophan. The D gene is left open where the match is weak. Size is stated for part of the rows, as once, few or many counts, or as a class when the clone is expanded.

TRBD1	TRBV28	.	TRBJ1-2	CASKLQGLFYGYTF	TGTGCCAGCAAACTACAGGGGCTGTTCTATGGCTACACCTTC
.	TRBV7-2	.	TRBJ2-1	CASSLGFGSYYEQFF	TGTGCCAGCAGCTTAGGATTCGGGAGTTATTACGAGCAGTTCTTC
.	TRBV7-9	.	TRBJ1-1	CASSLSQDTEAFF	TGTGCCAGCAGCTTATCCCAGGACACTGAAGCTTTCTTT
.	TRBV6-2/TRBV6-3	few	TRBJ2-7	CASSYMDRQYEQYF	TGTGCCAGCAGTTACATGGACAGACAGTACGAGCAGTACTTC
.	TRBV29-1	.	TRBJ1-1	CSVEDTGTTEAFF	TGCAGCGTTGAAGATACAGGGACCACTGAAGCTTTCTTT
TRBD2	TRBV20-1	.	TRBJ2-1	CSANYETSGNYNEQFF	TGCAGTGCCAATTATGAGACTAGCGGGAACTACAATGAGCAGTTCTTC
.	TRBV7-9	few	TRBJ2-1	CASSLRTGIYNEQFF	TGTGCCAGCAGCTTAAGAACGGGAATCTACAATGAGCAGTTCTTC
TRBD1	TRBV6-1	.	TRBJ2-5	CASSGGTGGGYNEQYF	TGTGCCAGCAGTGGCGGGACAGGGGGCGGCTACAATGAGCAGTACTTC
TRBD2	TRBV4-3	.	TRBJ2-1	CASSQGREGRYNEQFF	TGCGCCAGCAGCCAAGGGCGGGAGGGACGGTACAATGAGCAGTTCTTC
.	TRBV2	few	TRBJ2-3	CASSDGSSTDTQYF	TGTGCCAGCAGTGACGGGAGTAGCACAGATACGCAGTATTTT
TRBD2	TRBV7-2	.	TRBJ2-3	CASSSAEAGRVTDTQYF	TGTGCCAGCAGCTCCGCTGAAGCGGGACGGGTCACAGATACGCAGTATTTT
.	TRBV20-1	.	TRBJ2-1	CSASIQRKNEQFF	TGCAGTGCTAGCATCCAGCGGAAGAATGAGCAGTTCTTC
.	TRBV20-1	few	TRBJ2-3	CSANAEGTDTQYF	TGCAGTGCTAACGCGGAGGGGACAGATACGCAGTATTTT
.	TRBV6-2/TRBV6-3	many	TRBJ2-7	CASSKTTPYEQYF	TGTGCCAGCAGTAAAACTACTCCCTACGAGCAGTACTTC
TRBD2	TRBV10-3	.	TRBJ2-7	CAISESGLAGHNEQYF	TGTGCCATCAGTGAGAGCGGACTAGCGGGCCACAATGAGCAGTACTTC
TRBD1	TRBV7-9	.	TRBJ1-1	CASSFSLTGGDTEAFF	TGTGCCAGCAGCTTTTCACTGACAGGGGGAGACACTGAAGCTTTCTTT
TRBD1	TRBV28	.	TRBJ1-5	CASGQGRVGNQPQHF	TGTGCCAGTGGACAGGGGAGGGTGGGCAATCAGCCCCAGCATTTT
TRBD2	TRBV29-1	few	TRBJ2-2	CSVAGGPTGELFF	TGCAGCGTTGCGGGAGGGCCCACCGGGGAGCTGTTTTTT
.	TRBV7-2	few	TRBJ2-7	CASSLASGTYYEQYF	TGTGCCAGCAGCTTAGCGTCGGGGACTTACTACGAGCAGTACTTC
.	TRBV7-2	few	TRBJ2-2	CASSLAHRTGELFF	TGTGCCAGCAGCTTAGCTCACAGAACCGGGGAGCTGTTTTTT
TRBD1	TRBV12-3/TRBV12-4	once	TRBJ1-6	CASSSRGTGLLSPLHF	TGTGCCAGCAGTAGCCGCGGGACAGGGCTTTTGTCACCCCTCCACTTT
.	TRBV12-3/TRBV12-4	.	TRBJ2-7	CASGFGKIGGYNEQYF	TGTGCCAGCGGTTTTGGTAAGATAGGGGGATACAATGAGCAGTACTTC
.	TRBV29-1	.	TRBJ2-1	CSVGRSSYNGQFF	TGCAGCGTTGGGAGGAGCTCCTACAATGGGCAGTTCTTC
.	TRBV7-9	few	TRBJ1-1	CASSPMGTEAFF	TGTGCCAGCAGTCCGATGGGAACTGAAGCTTTCTTT
.	TRBV29-1	.	TRBJ1-1	CSANPVDAEAFF	TGCAGCGCAAACCCGGTTGACGCTGAAGCTTTCTTT
TRBD2	TRBV20-1	once	TRBJ2-1	CSARERTSGRPNEQFF	TGCAGTGCTAGGGAACGGACTAGCGGGAGGCCAAATGAGCAGTTCTTC
TRBD2	TRBV30	once	TRBJ2-3	CAWSAGGGNTDTQYF	TGTGCCTGGAGTGCGGGAGGGGGGAACACAGATACGCAGTATTTT
.	TRBV27	.	TRBJ2-1	CASSSDRINEQFF	TGTGCCAGCAGTTCGGACAGAATCAATGAGCAGTTCTTC
.	TRBV7-9	.	TRBJ2-1	CASSLRGPPDGNYEQFF	TGTGCCAGCAGCTTAAGGGGCCCGCCTGACGGGAACTATGAGCAGTTCTTC
.	TRBV10-3	few	TRBJ2-7	CAISEVGGTGSYEQYF	TGTGCCATCAGTGAGGTCGGGGGGACAGGTTCCTACGAGCAGTACTTC
.	TRBV28	.	TRBJ1-4	CASSFGQAVATNEKLFF	TGTGCCAGCAGCTTCGGACAAGCCGTTGCAACTAATGAAAAACTGTTTTTT
.	TRBV12-3/TRBV12-4	few	TRBJ1-4	CASSSGGLGEKLFF	TGTGCCAGCAGTAGCGGCGGGCTGGGGGAAAAACTGTTTTTT
TRBD1	TRBV2	many	TRBJ1-2	CASSAGQNYGYTF	TGTGCCAGCAGCGCGGGACAGAACTATGGCTACACCTTC
TRBD2	TRBV5-1	.	TRBJ2-3	CASSLGGTSPPDTQYF	TGCGCCAGCAGCTTGGGTGGGACTAGTCCACCAGATACGCAGTATTTT
.	TRBV6-5	few	TRBJ1-4	CASSYAPGTESEKLFF	TGTGCCAGCAGTTACGCGCCAGGGACGGAGAGTGAAAAACTGTTTTTT
TRBD1	TRBV6-2/TRBV6-3	.	TRBJ2-5	CASSYLTGAETQYF	TGTGCCAGCAGTTACTTGACAGGGGCAGAGACCCAGTACTTC
.	TRBV10-3	.	TRBJ1-1	CAISGRDNTEAFF	TGTGCCATCAGTGGGAGGGACAACACTGAAGCTTTCTTT
TRBD1	TRBV6-2/TRBV6-3	.	TRBJ1-2	CASSRPGGFNGYTF	TGTGCCAGCAGTCGACCAGGGGGTTTCAATGGCTACACCTTC
TRBD2	TRBV3-1	.	TRBJ2-1	CASSQWLAGPTTYNEQSF	TGTGCCAGCAGCCAGTGGCTAGCGGGCCCAACTACGTACAATGAGCAGTCCTTC
TRBD1	TRBV28	few	TRBJ2-1	CAIYGTGRINEQFF	TGTGCCATTTACGGGACAGGGCGAATAAATGAGCAGTTCTTC
.	TRBV20-1	.	TRBJ2-1	CSARDQFRSWSYNEQFF	TGCAGTGCTAGAGATCAATTCCGGAGTTGGAGCTACAATGAGCAGTTCTTC
TRBD2	TRBV12-3/TRBV12-4	few	TRBJ2-3	CASSLGLFTDTQYF	TGTGCCAGCAGCTTGGGACTATTCACAGATACGCAGTATTTT
.	TRBV4-2	.	TRBJ1-3	CASSQPMGSGNTIYF	TGTGCCAGCAGCCAACCTATGGGCTCTGGAAACACCATATATTTT
.	TRBV27	.	TRBJ1-2	CASSCRSREGGYTF	TGTGCCAGCAGTTGTCGGAGCAGGGAGGGAGGCTACACCTTC
.	TRBV18	few	TRBJ1-2	CASSPTRWNYGYTF	TGTGCCAGCTCACCAACAAGATGGAACTATGGCTACACCTTC